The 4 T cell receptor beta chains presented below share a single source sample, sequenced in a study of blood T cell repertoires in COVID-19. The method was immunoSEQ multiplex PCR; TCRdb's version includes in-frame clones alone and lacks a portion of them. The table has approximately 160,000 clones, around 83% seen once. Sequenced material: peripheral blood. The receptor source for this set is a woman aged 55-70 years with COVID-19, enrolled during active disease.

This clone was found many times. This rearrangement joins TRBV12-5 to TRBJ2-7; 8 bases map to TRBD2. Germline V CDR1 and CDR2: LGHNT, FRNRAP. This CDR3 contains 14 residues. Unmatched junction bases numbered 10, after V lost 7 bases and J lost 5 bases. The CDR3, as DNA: TGTGCTAGTGTATGGCGGGAGGAGGTCCACGAGCAGTACTTC. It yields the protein CASVWREEVHEQYF.

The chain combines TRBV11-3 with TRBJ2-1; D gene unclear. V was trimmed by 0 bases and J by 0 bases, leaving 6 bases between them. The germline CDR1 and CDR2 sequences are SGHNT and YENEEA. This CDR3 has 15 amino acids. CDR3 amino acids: CASSLDAGSYNEQFF. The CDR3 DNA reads TGTGCCAGCAGCTTAGATGCAGGCTCCTACAATGAGCAGTTCTTC.

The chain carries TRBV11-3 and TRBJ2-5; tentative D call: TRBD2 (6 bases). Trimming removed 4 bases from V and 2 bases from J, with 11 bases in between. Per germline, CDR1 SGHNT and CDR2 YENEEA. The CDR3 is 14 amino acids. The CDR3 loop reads CASSSGGMQETQYF. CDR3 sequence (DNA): TGTGCCAGCAGCTCCGGAGGGATGCAAGAGACCCAGTACTTC. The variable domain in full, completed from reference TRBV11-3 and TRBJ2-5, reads EAGVVQSPRYKIIEKKQPVAFWCNPISGHNTLYWYLQNLGQGPELLIRYENEEAVDDSQLPKDRFSAERLKGVDSTLKIQPAELGDSAVYLCASSSGGMQETQYFGPGTRLLVL.

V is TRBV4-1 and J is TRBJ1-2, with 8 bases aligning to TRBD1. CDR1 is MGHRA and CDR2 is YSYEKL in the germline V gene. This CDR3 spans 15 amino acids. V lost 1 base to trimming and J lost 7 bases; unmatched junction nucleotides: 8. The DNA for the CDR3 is TGCGCCAGCAGCCAAGCCGACAGGGGCCTAGGTGGCTACACCTTC. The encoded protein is CASSQADRGLGGYTF.